The sequence of this T cell receptor beta chain was determined in a study of T cells in Graves' hyperthyroidism and ophthalmopathy. Study findings and constraints: Onset of ophthalmopathy came a median around 6.5 months after the model predicted it.

Amplified regions were TCR beta CDR3 sequences from RNA transcripts. With the HTBI primer set, the TCR CDR3 went through a first round of RT-PCR. TCRdb re-called the multiplex PCR reads through MiXCR, storing one row per CDR3 protein. The sample includes a few hundred thousand distinct CDR3 sequences, around 21% of them seen just once. Notes on this clonotype: Its target is unknown.

This TCR was sampled from a man aged 18-30 years with Graves' hyperthyroidism. The sequenced material came from blood.

The CDR3 reads CSARDRDSRDSNQPQHF. Written as DNA, the CDR3 is TGCAGTGCTAGAGACAGAGACAGCCGAGATAGCAATCAGCCCCAGCATTTT. The chain carries TRBV20-1 and TRBJ1-5; maybe TRBD1 (5 bases). This CDR3 comprises 17 residues. CDR1 and CDR2 (germline): DFQATT, SNEGSKA (reference sequence). V dropped 0 bases and J dropped 0 bases, with 15 bases sitting between them.